The 24 T cell receptor beta chains presented below share a single source sample, sequenced in a study of regulatory T cells in long-lasting Graves disease. Through Arm-PCR of CDR3 regions and iRepertoire HTBI primers, TCR beta libraries were built. TCRdb reprocessed the multiplex PCR reads with MiXCR, giving one entry per CDR3 protein. The sample has 400,000 to 600,000 distinct CDR3 sequences, under 25% seen once. This sample's time point: persistent/refractory GD, antithyroid drugs over 5 years with positive TRAb. The TCR library used RNA extracted from PBMCs. Sequenced here: peripheral blood mononuclear cells (PBMCs), sampled when the disease was refractory, from a patient treated with antithyroid drugs. Receptors originate from a female donor with Graves disease.

The chain has TRBV19 and TRBJ1-2, with D maybe TRBD1 (5 bases). Per germline, CDR1 LNHDA and CDR2 SQIVND (reference sequence). The V and J ends lost 5 bases and 0 bases respectively, with 19 bases between them. The CDR3 extends over 17 amino acids. For the CDR3, the DNA is TGTGCCAGTAGTCCAACACGGGACGGAGTGTCTAACTATGGCTACACCTTC. Encoded protein: CASSPTRDGVSNYGYTF. Filled out from reference TRBV19 and TRBJ1-2, the complete variable domain reads DGGITQSPKYLFRKEGQNVTLSCEQNLNHDAMYWYRQDPGQGLRLIYYSQIVNDFQKGDIAEGYSVSREKKESFPLTVTSAQKNPTAFYLCASSPTRDGVSNYGYTFGSGTRLTVV.

This chain connects TRBV13 to TRBJ1-2; a possible D gene is TRBD1 (6 bases). V lost 5 bases and J lost 8, with 15 bases in between. Germline CDR1 and CDR2: PRHDT and FYEKMQ (reference sequence). The CDR3 is 13 residues long. The CDR3 sequence: CASSPTGARGYTF. CDR3 coding DNA: TGTGCCAGCAGCCCCACGGGGGCGCGAGGCTACACCTTC. Filled out from reference TRBV13 and TRBJ1-2, the complete variable domain reads AAGVIQSPRHLIKEKRETATLKCYPIPRHDTVYWYQQGPGQDPQFLISFYEKMQSDKGSIPDRFSAQQFSDYHSELNMSSLELGDSALYFCASSPTGARGYTFGSGTRLTVV.

This clonotype was observed at least ten times. This chain connects TRBV12-3 or TRBV12-4 to TRBJ1-2; D gene uncertain. V was clipped by 5 bases and J by 3 bases, with 16 bases between them. CDR3 length: 15 residues. This chain's CDR3 is CASSPYLGLDYGYTF. The CDR3 DNA reads as TGTGCCAGCAGTCCTTATCTTGGGCTGGACTATGGCTACACCTTC.

Many counts were recorded for this clonotype. The J gene is TRBJ1-1, the V gene TRBV12-3 or TRBV12-4, with 8 positions matching TRBD1. With 2 bases clipped from V and 5 bases from J, the junction kept 4 bases outside the gene matches. The CDR3 is 14 amino acids. The CDR3 reads CASSLRTGRTEAFF. CDR3 bases: TGTGCCAGCAGTTTACGGACAGGGAGGACTGAAGCTTTCTTT.

The V call is TRBV9, the J call TRBJ1-6, with 7 nucleotides matching TRBD1. Germline loops: CDR1 SGDLS, CDR2 YYNGEE. This CDR3 has 14 residues. V trimming: 4 bases; J trimming: 8 bases; junction bases outside the gene matches: 6. DNA of the CDR3: TGTGCCAGCAGCCTCGACAGGGCCTATTCACCCCTCCACTTT. Its translation is CASSLDRAYSPLHF.

This clonotype was seen only once. A much larger clone sits a single nucleotide away, making a read error possible. The chain links TRBV28 to TRBJ1-2; D ambiguous. Germline assignment: CDR1 MDHEN and CDR2 SYDVKM. This CDR3 is built from 10 residues. The V gene lost 6 bases and the J gene lost 7 bases, with 6 bases spanning the gap. As DNA, the CDR3 is TGTGCCAGCAGCAACATTGGCTACACCTTC. It specifies CASSNIGYTF.

The chain uses TRBV7-9 and TRBJ2-7; 9 bases line up with TRBD1. CDR3 length equals 14 residues. The V and J ends lost 11 bases and 5 bases, in that order; junction bases with no gene match: 13. Germline-derived CDR1 and CDR2 are SEHNR and FQNEAQ (reference sequence). The CDR3, as DNA: TGTGCCGGAGGATCGGGGACAGGGAACCACGAGCAGTACTTC. This encodes CAGGSGTGNHEQYF.

A few counts support this clonotype. This chain connects TRBV7-6 to TRBJ2-3; 8 nucleotides align to TRBD2. V lost 4 bases to trimming and J lost 2 bases; unmatched junction nucleotides: 11. CDR1 SGHVS and CDR2 FNYEAQ come from the germline V gene. There are 17 residues in the CDR3. The CDR3: CASSSGAGRAVTDTQYF. The CDR3 nucleotides read TGTGCCAGCAGCTCAGGGGCCGGGAGGGCAGTCACAGATACGCAGTATTTT.

The rearrangement links TRBV9 to TRBJ1-4; D gene unclear. Between the trimmed V and J ends, which lost 4 bases and 8 bases, there was a span of 9 bases. The CDR3 is 12 amino acids. The germline CDR1 and CDR2 sequences are SGDLS and YYNGEE. CDR3 amino acids: CASSTRGEKLFF. CDR3 DNA sequence: TGTGCCAGCAGCACCCGAGGGGAAAAACTGTTTTTT.

The rearrangement links TRBV28 to TRBJ2-2, with D possibly being TRBD1 (6 bases). Germline CDR1 is MDHEN and CDR2 is SYDVKM. The CDR3 sequence is 12 residues long. The V end was cut by 8 bases, the J end by 7 bases, with 11 bases between. CDR3 sequence reads: CASYRAGGELFF. Here the CDR3 DNA reads TGTGCCAGCTACAGGGCGGGCGGGGAGCTGTTTTTT. The full variable domain, its missing parts supplied by reference TRBV28 and TRBJ2-2, is DVKVTQSSRYLVKRTGEKVFLECVQDMDHENMFWYRQDPGLGLRLIYFSYDVKMKEKGDIPEGYSVSREKKERFSLILESASTNQTSMYLCASYRAGGELFFGEGSRLTVL.

This clonotype was seen ten or more times. This chain links TRBV9 with TRBJ2-7, with TRBD2 matching over 14 bases. Germline values: CDR1 SGDLS, CDR2 YYNGEE. The CDR3 spans 16 residues. V gave up 4 bases and J gave up 3 bases; unmatched junction bases: 6. The CDR3 sequence is CASSRGLAGDFYEQYF. The CDR3 DNA reads TGTGCCAGCAGCCGGGGACTAGCGGGAGACTTCTACGAGCAGTACTTC.

The chain uses TRBV28 and TRBJ1-6; TRBD1 aligns across 7 bases. This CDR3 comprises 13 residues. From germline, CDR1 is MDHEN and CDR2 SYDVKM. V lost 5 bases to trimming and J lost 7 bases; unmatched junction nucleotides: 2. As DNA, the CDR3 is TGTGCCAGCAGTAAGGGACAGAATTCACCCCTCCACTTT. Its translation is CASSKGQNSPLHF.

A word on this clonotype: One base away lies a much larger clone, so this may be a sequencing read error. The J gene is TRBJ1-4, the V gene TRBV6-2 or TRBV6-3, with D perhaps TRBD1 (6 bases). CDR1 is MNHEY, CDR2 SVGEGT, per germline. V was clipped by 5 bases and J by 7 bases, with 17 bases between them. The CDR3 totals 15 residues. This chain's CDR3 is CASSEVVGHSEKLFF. CDR3 DNA sequence: TGTGCCAGCAGTGAAGTAGTGGGACACTCTGAAAAACTGTTTTTT.

This clonotype came up a few times. The V call is TRBV7-2, the J call TRBJ2-7, with 9 bases lining up with TRBD2. The J segment lost 0 bases and the V segment lost 1 base, leaving 7 bases of the junction unmatched. The CDR3 sequence is 17 residues long. Germline V gene sequence: CDR1 SGHTA, CDR2 FQGNSA. The CDR3 here is CASSLDFASGVSYEQYF. The DNA for the CDR3 is TGTGCCAGCAGCTTAGATTTTGCTAGCGGGGTCTCCTACGAGCAGTACTTC.

This clonotype showed up many times. The rearrangement joins TRBV6-9 to TRBJ2-5; TRBD2 matches at 7 bases. CDR1 and CDR2 from the germline V gene are MNHGY and SVAAGI. The CDR3 has 15 residues. V trimming: 3 bases; J trimming: 4 bases; junction bases outside the gene matches: 8. The DNA of the CDR3 is TGTGCCAGCAGTTACGGGGAGGGTCGGTTAGAGACCCAGTACTTC. It is translated as CASSYGEGRLETQYF.

This clonotype was recorded many times. The chain carries TRBV27 and TRBJ1-1; 10 bases line up with TRBD1. Germline CDR1 is MNHEY and CDR2 is SMNVEV (reference sequence). With 3 bases clipped from V and 6 bases from J, the junction kept 1 base outside the gene matches. There are 13 residues in the CDR3. CDR3 sequence reads: CASSFGTGAEAFF. Written as DNA, the CDR3 is TGTGCCAGCAGTTTCGGGACAGGGGCTGAAGCTTTCTTT.

The chain combines TRBV9 with TRBJ1-2; no reliable D call. Trimming left V 7 bases short and J 0 bases short, with 16 bases between. Germline values: CDR1 SGDLS, CDR2 YYNGEE. CDR3 length: 15 residues. CDR3 coding DNA: TGTGCCAGCGGTCCGGGGATAACTACTAACTATGGCTACACCTTC. Translated: CASGPGITTNYGYTF.

The chain couples TRBV20-1 to TRBJ2-7; D may be TRBD1 (7 bases). The CDR3 is 14 amino acids. Trimming removed 2 bases from V and 6 bases from J, with 17 bases in between. Germline V gene data show CDR1 as DFQATT and CDR2 as SNEGSKA (reference sequence). This CDR3 reads CSARFRRGDVEQYF. As DNA, the CDR3 is TGCAGTGCTAGATTCCGCAGGGGGGATGTCGAGCAGTACTTC.

The V and J genes are TRBV7-2 and TRBJ2-2; 10 nucleotides line up with TRBD2. This CDR3 has 16 residues. The germline V gene encodes CDR1 SGHTA and CDR2 FQGNSA. Germline trimming cut 1 base from V and 6 bases from J; bases unmatched to any gene: 5. The CDR3 DNA follows: TGTGCCAGCAGCTTAGTTGGACTAGCGGTACCCGGGGAGCTGTTTTTT. This translates into CASSLVGLAVPGELFF.

A single count supports this clonotype. This could be a read error, since a much larger clone is one nucleotide away. The chain links TRBV24-1 to TRBJ2-2; D possibly matches TRBD1 or TRBD2 (5 bases each). V was pared by 3 bases and J by 2 bases, with 12 bases between. The CDR3 is 16 amino acids. CDR1 and CDR2 (germline): KGHDR, SFDVKD. For the CDR3, the DNA is TGTGCCACCAGTGATGCCGGGGCAGGAAACACCGGGGAGCTGTTTTTT. It is translated as CATSDAGAGNTGELFF.

This rearrangement joins TRBV19 to TRBJ1-2; D gene ambiguous. Trimming removed 0 bases from V and 3 bases from J, with 14 bases in between. The CDR3 is 16 residues long. CDR1 is LNHDA and CDR2 is SQIVND in the germline V gene (reference sequence). The CDR3 DNA sequence: TGTGCCAGTAGTATAGATACTGCAGCACCAGACTATGGCTACACCTTC. This translates into CASSIDTAAPDYGYTF. The whole variable domain, remainder taken from reference TRBV19 and TRBJ1-2, is DGGITQSPKYLFRKEGQNVTLSCEQNLNHDAMYWYRQDPGQGLRLIYYSQIVNDFQKGDIAEGYSVSREKKESFPLTVTSAQKNPTAFYLCASSIDTAAPDYGYTFGSGTRLTVV.

This clonotype was recorded a few times. V and J are TRBV29-1 and TRBJ1-1; D ambiguous. Trimming left V 6 bases short and J 3 bases short, with 8 bases between. The CDR3 is 11 residues long. Germline CDR1 reads SQVTM; CDR2 reads ANQGSEA. CDR3 coding DNA: TGCAGCGTCGAATGGGACACTGAAGCTTTCTTT. Protein sequence: CSVEWDTEAFF.

The rearrangement links TRBV5-4 to TRBJ1-2, with TRBD1 matching 11 bases. Germline trimming cut 1 base from V and 7 bases from J; bases unmatched to any gene: 6. Germline CDR1 is SGHNT and CDR2 is YYREEE (reference sequence). This CDR3 comprises 15 residues. The CDR3 loop reads CASSLFQGTGGGYTF. The CDR3 DNA follows: TGTGCCAGCAGCTTGTTTCAAGGGACAGGGGGTGGCTACACCTTC. Looking up the rest from reference TRBV5-4 and TRBJ1-2 gives the full variable domain: ETGVTQSPTHLIKTRGQQVTLRCSSQSGHNTVSWYQQALGQGPQFIFQYYREEENGRGNFPPRFSGLQFPNYSSELNVNALELDDSALYLCASSLFQGTGGGYTFGSGTRLTVV.

This clonotype was observed a single time. A much bigger clone sits one base away, suggesting this may be a read error. J is TRBJ2-5 and V is TRBV29-1; 7 nucleotides line up with TRBD1. The CDR3 is made up of 13 amino acids. Germline CDR1 SQVTM, CDR2 ANQGSEA. The junction had 9 bases not matched to a gene; V was cut back by 6 bases and J by 5 bases. Here the CDR3 reads CSVRTGLVETQYF. Written as DNA, the CDR3 is TGCAGCGTCCGGACAGGACTTGTGGAGACCCAGTACTTC.